This TCR beta chain was identified during a study of identical twins. Trimming cost V 5 bases and J 4 bases; bases outside gene matches: 8. Germline assignment: CDR1 SGHRS and CDR2 YFSETQ. The length of the CDR3 is 14 residues. From the 5' RACE reads, TCRdb called clonotypes with MiXCR, one entry per CDR3 protein. This table holds 450,000 to 650,000 distinct CDR3 sequences, about 15% found once. This clonotype was counted between two and nine times. A further study also used this sample, focusing on yellow fever vaccine responses in identical twins.

Source material: CD4+ T cells sorted from blood. The chain combines TRBV5-1 with TRBJ1-2, with 7 bases that match TRBD1. The sequence derives from a woman aged 18-29 years in good health. The chain's CDR3 is CASRPVTGSYGYTF. CDR3 DNA: TGCGCCAGCAGACCCGTGACAGGGTCCTATGGCTACACCTTC.